This TCR beta chain came from a study of blood T cells in healthy people across ages. Study-wide results and caveats: Donors of long life had a larger count of naive CD4+ cells and greater diversity than aged donors.

With regard to this clonotype: The antigen is unknown.

Using a J-beta primer mix together with a sample-barcoded 5' primer, a second PCR was run for about 6 to 12 cycles. TCRdb reanalysed the 5' RACE reads using MiXCR and keeps one entry per CDR3 protein. The sample includes 1.5 million or so distinct CDR3 sequences, about 42% seen only once; the top ten take around 4%. Donors ranged from roughly 6 to 100 years old and were healthy Caucasians in Russia. This CDR3 is 14 amino acids long. V was clipped by 4 bases and J by 5 bases, with 14 bases between them. The chain carries TRBV12-3 or TRBV12-4 and TRBJ2-5; possibly TRBD1 or TRBD2 for D (5 bases each). The sequencing sample was made of blood. The receptor was isolated from a woman aged 18-30 years in good health. Written as DNA, the CDR3 is TGTGCCAGCAGTTCTCATGGGGGTGGGGAGACCCAGTACTTC. This translates into CASSSHGGGETQYF.